This passage covers 14 T cell receptor beta chains from one sample sequenced in a study of cytomegalovirus exposure and HLA in healthy donors. PCR primers comprised 60 Vbeta and 13 Jbeta primers. Profiling relied on immunoSEQ multiplex PCR, and the TCRdb table lists in-frame clones only, not all of them. In the table there are under 250,000 clones, roughly 84% of which are singletons. Sequencing was carried out using PBMCs. The receptors shown here come from a boy younger than 10 in good health and CMV-seronegative.

Only a few counts were recorded for this clone. The rearrangement links TRBV2 to TRBJ1-3; D not resolved. V gave up 7 bases and J gave up 2 bases, with 9 bases separating them. Germline V gene data show CDR1 as SNHLY and CDR2 as FYNNEI. The CDR3 runs to 13 residues. Here the CDR3 reads CASMRAAGNTIYF. The CDR3, as DNA: TGTGCCAGCATGAGGGCGGCTGGAAACACCATATATTTT.

This chain links TRBV14 with TRBJ2-7; 13 positions match TRBD2. This CDR3 comprises 15 residues. The germline V gene has CDR1 SGHDN and CDR2 FVKESK. V dropped 4 bases and J dropped 1; count of bases not matched to a gene: 1. The CDR3 protein is CASSRTSGRSYEQYF. The CDR3, as DNA: TGTGCCAGCAGCCGGACTAGCGGGAGATCCTACGAGCAGTACTTC.

Comments on this clone: Other DNA variants within this sample encode the same CDR3. The chain carries TRBV27 and TRBJ2-7; TRBD2 matches 8 bases. Trimming removed 4 bases from V and 4 bases from J; junction bases left unmatched: 9. The CDR3 is 15 residues long. Germline lookup yields CDR1 MNHEY and CDR2 SMNVEV (reference sequence). CDR3 sequence: CASSYSGGLRYEQYF. CDR3 DNA sequence: TGTGCCAGCAGTTACAGCGGGGGCCTACGTTACGAGCAGTACTTC.

The sample holds a few counts of this clone. The chain has TRBV5-1 and TRBJ1-1; D is possibly TRBD1 (5 bases). This CDR3 region has 13 residues. CDR1 and CDR2 from the germline V gene are SGHRS and YFSETQ. V lost 0 bases and J 7 bases, leaving 10 bases between the germline ends. CDR3 bases: TGCGCCAGCAGCTTGGGGACAAGCTGTGAAGCTTTCTTT. As protein: CASSLGTSCEAFF.

V and J are TRBV29-1 and TRBJ1-2; the D is unclear. Trimming took 5 bases from V and 13 from J, leaving 17 bases between them. CDR1 is SQVTM, CDR2 ANQGSEA, per germline. The CDR3 contains 11 residues. The CDR3 nucleotides are TGCAGCGTTTATGGAGCGGCCGATGGCACCTTC. Translation: CSVYGAADGTF.

The V call is TRBV5-1, the J call TRBJ1-6; D is unresolved. The CDR3 loop spans 15 amino acids. The V end was cut by 1 base, the J end by 9 bases, with 14 bases between. The germline V gene has CDR1 SGHRS and CDR2 YFSETQ. As DNA, the CDR3 is TGCGCCAGCAGCTTGAACAGAGACGGTGGTTCACCCCTCCACTTT. Amino acids: CASSLNRDGGSPLHF.

As to this clone: Compared with germline, one end of the junction differs, possibly owing to a read error. The CDR3 DNA sequence: TGTGCTAGCAGCGCTAGGGCCAGCGGGGGGTCCGATGAGCAGTTCTTC. Encoded protein: CASSARASGGSDEQFF. The rearrangement joins TRBV7-7 to TRBJ2-1, with 9 bases fitting TRBD2. CDR3 length equals 16 residues. Germline lookup yields CDR1 SSHAT and CDR2 FNYEAQ (reference sequence). The complete variable domain, with remaining parts taken from reference TRBV7-7 and TRBJ2-1, reads GAGVSQSPRYKVTKRGQDVTLRCDPISSHATLYWYQQALGQGPEFLTYFNYEAQPDKSGLPSDRFSAERPEGSISTLTIQRTEQRDSAMYRCASSARASGGSDEQFFGPGTRLTVL.

The chain is built from TRBV18 and TRBJ1-5; possibly TRBD1 for D (6 bases). V was clipped by 3 bases and J by 4 bases, with 10 bases between them. Germline V lookup: CDR1 KGHSH, CDR2 LQKENI. The CDR3 covers 14 residues. CDR3 coding DNA: TGTGCCAGCTCACCCGACAGGAGTAATCAGCCCCAGCATTTT. Translated, it gives CASSPDRSNQPQHF.

As to this clone: The sample contains more than one DNA sequence encoding this CDR3. The rearrangement uses TRBV9 and TRBJ2-3; D might be TRBD2 (6 bases). Germline V gene sequence: CDR1 SGDLS, CDR2 YYNGEE. The CDR3 is 14 residues long. Trimming pared 0 bases from V and 3 bases from J, leaving 8 bases between. CDR3 bases: TGTGCCAGCAGCGTAGAGGGAGGAACAGATACGCAGTATTTT. Translation gives CASSVEGGTDTQYF. Combining the CDR3 with reference TRBV9 and TRBJ2-3 gives the whole variable domain DSGVTQTPKHLITATGQRVTLRCSPRSGDLSVYWYQQSLDQGLQFLIQYYNGEERAKGNILERFSAQQFPDLHSELNLSSLELGDSALYFCASSVEGGTDTQYFGPGTRLTVL.

This chain uses TRBV9 with TRBJ1-2, with D unclear. The CDR3 runs 13 residues. Looked up from germline, CDR1 is SGDLS and CDR2 is YYNGEE. The V end was cut by 5 bases, the J end by 2 bases, with 10 bases between. The CDR3 bases are TGTGCCAGCAGTGCAACACGAAACTATGGCTACACCTTC. Its protein product is CASSATRNYGYTF.

V and J are TRBV14 and TRBJ2-7; maybe TRBD1 (6 bases). The germline V gene has CDR1 SGHDN and CDR2 FVKESK. The CDR3 is made up of 14 amino acids. V was pared by 6 bases and J by 4 bases, with 16 bases between. In nucleotides, the CDR3 is TGTGCCAGCAGTTCTCGAAACAGGGATTACGAGCAGTACTTC. It yields the protein CASSSRNRDYEQYF.

The J gene is TRBJ1-3, the V gene TRBV28; TRBD1 matches 7 bases. This CDR3 has 14 amino acids. Germline CDR1 MDHEN, CDR2 SYDVKM. Trimming removed 3 bases from V and 8 bases from J; junction bases left unmatched: 7. For the CDR3, the DNA is TGTGCCAGCAGTTTCGGGACAGTACTGTACACCATATATTTT. Translated: CASSFGTVLYTIYF. Full variable domain (missing parts from reference TRBV28 and TRBJ1-3): DVKVTQSSRYLVKRTGEKVFLECVQDMDHENMFWYRQDPGLGLRLIYFSYDVKMKEKGDIPEGYSVSREKKERFSLILESASTNQTSMYLCASSFGTVLYTIYFGEGSWLTVV.

The genes are TRBV21-1 and TRBJ2-5; whether TRBD2, the table's D call, matches the DNA was not checked. The DNA end is a closer match to TRBJ2-7, so the J assignment may be wrong. TRBV21-1 is listed as a pseudogene. This CDR3 has 16 amino acids. CDR3 in DNA: TGTGCCAGCAGCAAAGTAATCACCGGGACTCTCTACGAGCAGTACTTC. Encoded protein: CASSKVITGTLYEQYF.

With regard to this clone: In the same sample, other DNA sequences code for this CDR3. The V gene is TRBV7-9, the J gene TRBJ2-7, with D possibly being TRBD2 (5 bases). The CDR3 spans 13 residues. V was clipped by 3 bases and J by 3 bases, with 9 bases between them. CDR1 and CDR2 from the germline V gene are SEHNR and FQNEAQ (reference sequence). CDR3 protein: CASSFPSSYEQYF. The CDR3 DNA reads TGTGCCAGCAGCTTCCCTAGCAGCTACGAGCAGTACTTC.